These 30 T cell receptor beta chains originate from one sample sequenced in a study of blood T cell repertoires in COVID-19. Using immunoSEQ multiplex PCR, the repertoire was profiled, and TCRdb retains in-frame clones only, with some absent. This sample carries 390,000 or so clones, 75% to 90% of them seen once, and the ten largest clones take more than 1.4%. Sequencing was done on a sample of peripheral blood. These receptors were collected from a woman aged 30 to 39 with active or convalescent COVID-19.

The chain is built from TRBV2 and TRBJ2-7, with TRBD1 as a possible D gene (6 bases). CDR3 length equals 12 residues. Germline V gene lookup returns CDR1 SNHLY and CDR2 FYNNEI. The ends were cut back, 6 bases at V and 6 bases at J, with 12 bases in the middle. DNA for the CDR3: TGTGCCAGCAGAGATACAGGGTCCGAGCAGTACTTC. Its translation: CASRDTGSEQYF.

V usage is TRBV18 and J usage is TRBJ1-4; a weak D match, TRBD1 (6 bases). Germline CDR1 KGHSH, CDR2 LQKENI. CDR3 length: 17 residues. The V and J ends lost 3 bases and 0 bases respectively, with 14 bases between them. CDR3 sequence: CASSPSPQGATNEKLFF. CDR3 in DNA: TGTGCCAGCTCACCCTCCCCACAGGGCGCAACTAATGAAAAACTGTTTTTT.

The V call is TRBV10-1, the J call TRBJ2-5, with 11 bases fitting TRBD2. Germline CDR1 is WNHNN and CDR2 is SYGVQD (reference sequence). The CDR3 sequence is 16 residues long. V was clipped by 3 bases and J by 3 bases; unmatched bases: 6. CDR3 sequence: CASSDPTGLAEETQYF. DNA of the CDR3: TGCGCCAGCAGTGACCCAACGGGACTAGCGGAAGAGACCCAGTACTTC.

V is TRBV6-5 and J is TRBJ2-1; D is perhaps TRBD1 (6 bases). The CDR3 contains 12 residues. Germline V CDR1 and CDR2: MNHEY, SVGAGI. The V and J ends lost 6 bases and 6 bases respectively, with 9 bases between them. The CDR3 loop is CASSGQINEQFF. CDR3 in DNA: TGTGCCAGCAGCGGACAGATCAATGAGCAGTTCTTC.

This sequence joins TRBV29-1 and TRBJ1-2; D perhaps matches TRBD1 (6 bases). CDR1 SQVTM and CDR2 ANQGSEA come from the germline V gene. Deletions cut 4 bases from V and 8 bases from J, with 20 bases between. The CDR3 contains 14 residues. DNA for the CDR3: TGCAGCGTTGTGGGACAAAGCGTGCTGGGCGGCTACACCTTC. Its translation is CSVVGQSVLGGYTF. Looking up the rest from reference TRBV29-1 and TRBJ1-2 gives the full variable domain: SAVISQKPSRDICQRGTSLTIQCQVDSQVTMMFWYRQQPGQSLTLIATANQGSEATYESGFVIDKFPISRPNLTFSTLTVSNMSPEDSSIYLCSVVGQSVLGGYTFGSGTRLTVV.

The J gene is TRBJ2-7, the V gene TRBV6-5; a possible D gene is TRBD1 (6 bases). The V and J ends lost 2 bases and 4 bases respectively, with 9 bases between them. CDR3 length: 13 residues. Germline assignment: CDR1 MNHEY and CDR2 SVGAGI. In DNA, the CDR3 is TGTGCCAGCAGTTACCACCAGGGGTACGAGCAGTACTTC. Its translation: CASSYHQGYEQYF.

This clone has more than one count but fewer than ten. The chain combines TRBV3-1 (or the pseudogene TRBV3-2) with TRBJ1-1, with TRBD1 matching over 9 bases. CDR3 size: 17 residues. Germline trimming cut 1 base from V and 2 bases from J; bases unmatched to any gene: 8. The germline CDR1 and CDR2 sequences are LGHDT and YNNKEL (reference sequence). CDR3 sequence: CASSQGLPGQGNTEAFF. As DNA, the CDR3 is TGTGCCAGCAGCCAAGGACTACCGGGACAGGGAAACACTGAAGCTTTCTTT.

The chain uses TRBV9 and TRBJ1-1; D is uncertain. V lost 0 bases, J lost 6 bases, and 15 bases lay in between. The CDR3 is 15 residues long. CDR1 and CDR2 (germline): SGDLS, YYNGEE. In DNA form, the CDR3 reads TGTGCCAGCAGCGTAGATGGCGCGCCGGGAGCTGAAGCTTTCTTT. The encoded protein is CASSVDGAPGAEAFF.

The rearrangement links TRBV3-1 (or the pseudogene TRBV3-2) to TRBJ1-5; 7 positions agree with TRBD1. The CDR3 consists of 16 residues. The trim removed 1 base at V and 0 bases at J, leaving 3 bases unmatched. Germline CDR1 reads LGHDT; CDR2 reads YNNKEL (reference sequence). CDR3 sequence reads: CASSQAGGYSNQPQHF. CDR3 sequence (DNA): TGTGCCAGCAGCCAAGCAGGGGGTTATAGCAATCAGCCCCAGCATTTT.

This clone was detected only a few times. The chain uses TRBV5-6 and TRBJ2-1; 14 bases align to TRBD2. V shed 0 bases, J shed 7 bases, and the junction held 6 bases outside the gene matches. The CDR3 runs to 17 residues. Germline V gene data show CDR1 as SGHDT and CDR2 as YYEEEE. CDR3 sequence (DNA): TGTGCCAGCAGCTTGGAGACTAGCGGGGGGGCCTGGAATGAGCAGTTCTTC. Translated, it gives CASSLETSGGAWNEQFF.

The chain combines TRBV5-1 with TRBJ1-1; TRBD1 matches 10 bases. This CDR3 spans 18 amino acids. Germline values: CDR1 SGHRS, CDR2 YFSETQ. V lost 5 bases, J lost 0 bases, and 13 bases stayed unmatched. CDR3 protein: CASSPPWRTGGLNTEAFF. DNA for the CDR3: TGCGCCAGCAGTCCCCCCTGGAGGACAGGGGGTTTGAACACTGAAGCTTTCTTT. The whole variable domain, remainder taken from reference TRBV5-1 and TRBJ1-1, is KAGVTQTPRYLIKTRGQQVTLSCSPISGHRSVSWYQQTPGQGLQFLFEYFSETQRNKGNFPGRFSGRQFSNSRSEMNVSTLELGDSALYLCASSPPWRTGGLNTEAFFGQGTRLTVV.

The rearrangement uses TRBV6-1 and TRBJ2-3, with D possibly being TRBD2 (6 bases). CDR3 length: 21 amino acids. Germline V lookup: CDR1 MNHNS, CDR2 SASEGT. The V end lost 2 bases, the J end lost 0 bases, and 27 bases lay between the germline ends. CDR3 sequence reads: CASSEIWRRADWRESTDTQYF. CDR3 coding DNA: TGTGCCAGCAGTGAAATTTGGAGGAGGGCCGACTGGCGGGAAAGCACAGATACGCAGTATTTT.

The chain links TRBV6-1 to TRBJ2-1; 10 bases agree with TRBD2. Germline lookup yields CDR1 MNHNS and CDR2 SASEGT. The length of the CDR3 is 18 residues. V shed 1 base and J 2 bases; nucleotides not matched to a gene: 8. The CDR3 region has the DNA TGTGCCAGCAGTGAAGAAATCCCTAGCGGGGGAGCCTACAATGAGCAGTTCTTC. Its translation is CASSEEIPSGGAYNEQFF.

The chain couples TRBV27 to TRBJ2-4; D is possibly TRBD2 (6 bases). This CDR3 region has 15 residues. V dropped 2 bases and J dropped 3 bases, with 11 bases sitting between them. CDR1 is MNHEY and CDR2 is SMNVEV in the germline V gene (reference sequence). CDR3: CASSLVGGNKNIQYF. In DNA, the CDR3 is TGTGCCAGCAGTTTAGTCGGCGGGAACAAAAACATTCAGTACTTC.

The rearrangement joins TRBV2 to TRBJ2-2, with TRBD2 matching 7 bases. CDR3 length: 14 residues. V lost 7 bases and J lost 1; bases outside the gene matches: 3. Germline V lookup: CDR1 SNHLY, CDR2 FYNNEI. CDR3 bases: TGTGCCAGCACCCTAGCGGTGAACACCGGGGAGCTGTTTTTT. This codes for CASTLAVNTGELFF. The variable domain in full, with the rest retrieved from reference TRBV2 and TRBJ2-2, is EPEVTQTPSHQVTQMGQEVILRCVPISNHLYFYWYRQILGQKVEFLVSFYNNEISEKSEIFDDQFSVERPDGSNFTLKIRSTKLEDSAMYFCASTLAVNTGELFFGEGSRLTVL.

This clone was observed once. The CDR3 spells CASSFPIAGGPTDTQYF. The CDR3 nucleotides read TGTGCCAGCAGCTTTCCTATAGCGGGGGGTCCCACAGATACGCAGTATTTT. V and J are TRBV11-2 and TRBJ2-3; TRBD2 matches 10 bases. CDR3 length: 17 amino acids. The trim removed 3 bases at V and 2 bases at J, leaving 8 bases unmatched. Germline V gives CDR1 SGHAT, CDR2 FQNNGV. The whole variable domain, remainder taken from reference TRBV11-2 and TRBJ2-3, is EAGVAQSPRYKIIEKRQSVAFWCNPISGHATLYWYQQILGQGPKLLIQFQNNGVVDDSQLPKDRFSAERLKGVDSTLKIQPAKLEDSAVYLCASSFPIAGGPTDTQYFGPGTRLTVL.

This clone showed up just a few times. The J gene is TRBJ1-5, the V gene TRBV5-1; TRBD1 matches 8 bases. The CDR3 covers 21 residues. V dropped 3 bases and J dropped 1; count of bases not matched to a gene: 21. Germline V gene lookup returns CDR1 SGHRS and CDR2 YFSETQ. This chain's CDR3 is CASSSLWRRDRNIGSNQPQHF. The DNA of the CDR3 is TGCGCCAGCAGCTCCTTGTGGCGCCGGGACAGGAATATTGGGAGCAATCAGCCCCAGCATTTT.

The V call is TRBV7-7, the J call TRBJ2-7; the D gene is possibly TRBD1 (6 bases). The CDR3 covers 14 residues. V was trimmed by 5 bases and J by 1 base, leaving 12 bases between them. The germline V gene encodes CDR1 SSHAT and CDR2 FNYEAQ (reference sequence). The CDR3 is CASSPGTFSYEQYF. DNA of the CDR3: TGTGCCAGCAGCCCCGGGACATTTTCCTACGAGCAGTACTTC.

In its sample, this clone was seen once. This chain connects TRBV7-9 to TRBJ2-5; TRBD2 matches 8 bases. Germline CDR1 is SEHNR and CDR2 is FQNEAQ (reference sequence). After removal of 3 bases from V and 4 bases from J, the junction contained 7 bases not matched to a gene. There are 15 residues in the CDR3. CDR3 coding DNA: TGTGCCAGCAGCTTCTTAGCGGGGACTCGAGAGACCCAGTACTTC. Its protein is CASSFLAGTRETQYF.

The chain uses TRBV7-2 and TRBJ2-5; TRBD1 might be the D (5 bases). Germline lookup yields CDR1 SGHTA and CDR2 FQGNSA. There are 16 residues in the CDR3. Trimming cost V 3 bases and J 1 base, with 15 bases left between them. CDR3 protein: CASSFQGPNLQETQYF. DNA for the CDR3: TGTGCCAGCAGCTTTCAGGGCCCCAATCTCCAAGAGACCCAGTACTTC.

J is TRBJ2-1 and V is TRBV27, with 8 bases identical to TRBD2. The CDR3 has 17 amino acids. Per the germline V gene, CDR1 is MNHEY and CDR2 is SMNVEV (reference sequence). V lost 7 bases and J lost 8; bases outside the gene matches: 19. For the CDR3, the DNA is TGTGCCAGCACCTTGTTGGGGAAAGGACTAGCTGGGGATGAGCAGTTCTTC. Encoded protein: CASTLLGKGLAGDEQFF.

The chain has TRBV11-3 and TRBJ2-1; weak D call: TRBD2 (6 bases). The CDR3 extends over 16 amino acids. Germline loops: CDR1 SGHNT, CDR2 YENEEA. V lost 2 bases and J lost 6, with 17 bases in between. The CDR3 protein is CASSLSPLARINEQFF. CDR3 DNA sequence: TGTGCCAGCAGCTTATCTCCCCTAGCGAGAATCAATGAGCAGTTCTTC.

The chain uses TRBV27 and TRBJ2-3, with D unresolved. CDR1 and CDR2 from the germline V gene are MNHEY and SMNVEV (reference sequence). The CDR3 consists of 13 residues. The V and J ends lost 5 bases and 2 bases respectively, with 8 bases between them. This chain's CDR3 is CASSPTITDTQYF. Here the CDR3 DNA reads TGTGCCAGCAGTCCGACAATCACAGATACGCAGTATTTT.

The genes are TRBV3-1 (or the pseudogene TRBV3-2) and TRBJ2-3, with 11 bases lining up with TRBD2. With V trimmed by 1 base and J by 2 bases, 20 bases remained unmatched. Germline loops: CDR1 LGHDT, CDR2 YNNKEL (reference sequence). This CDR3 has 22 residues. CDR3 loop: CASSQVQPRELAGEHTTDTQYF. The CDR3 nucleotides are TGTGCCAGCAGCCAAGTCCAGCCAAGGGAACTAGCGGGAGAACACACCACAGATACGCAGTATTTT.

The genes are TRBV3-1 (or the pseudogene TRBV3-2) and TRBJ2-7; TRBD2 matches at 7 bases. V lost 5 bases and J lost 7; bases outside the gene matches: 14. In germline, CDR1 is LGHDT, CDR2 YNNKEL (reference sequence). The CDR3 has 15 amino acids. DNA of the CDR3: TGTGCCAGCAGCTCCTATTCCGGGACTATGTCTGAGCAGTACTTC. Amino acid sequence: CASSSYSGTMSEQYF.

The V gene is TRBV6-5, the J gene TRBJ1-1, with 8 bases matching TRBD1. In germline, CDR1 is MNHEY, CDR2 SVGAGI. V gave up 6 bases and J gave up 5 bases; unmatched junction bases: 11. This CDR3 has 15 residues. The CDR3 nucleotides are TGTGCCAGCAGACCCGCGGACAGGGTAGCGACTGAAGCTTTCTTT. Its protein is CASRPADRVATEAFF.

The chain uses TRBV10-2 and TRBJ2-1, with 8 bases lining up with TRBD1. Unmatched junction bases numbered 4, after V lost 8 bases and J lost 1 base. The CDR3 spans 14 residues. The germline gives CDR1 WSHSY, CDR2 SAAADI. This CDR3 is CASLGQGSYNEQFF. The CDR3 nucleotides read TGCGCCAGCCTAGGACAGGGTTCCTACAATGAGCAGTTCTTC.

This chain connects TRBV5-4 to TRBJ2-7; D call uncertain. This CDR3 has 14 residues. CDR1 and CDR2 (germline): SGHNT, YYREEE (reference sequence). Trimming took off 3 bases at V and 2 bases at J, with 12 bases between the two ends. CDR3 coding DNA: TGTGCCAGCAGCTCAGACAAGAAGCCCTACGAGCAGTACTTC. Its translation: CASSSDKKPYEQYF.

The chain joins TRBV5-1 to TRBJ2-7; 8 nucleotides line up with TRBD1. Trimming cost V 4 bases and J 6 bases; bases outside gene matches: 9. The CDR3 runs 14 residues. Germline V lookup: CDR1 SGHRS, CDR2 YFSETQ. CDR3 coding DNA: TGCGCCAGCAGCGGTCAGGGGGCGCAAAGCGAGCAGTACTTC. It yields the protein CASSGQGAQSEQYF.

The chain has TRBV29-1 and TRBJ1-1, with 9 bases that match TRBD1. Germline CDR1 SQVTM, CDR2 ANQGSEA. The CDR3 loop spans 14 amino acids. The V segment lost 6 bases and the J segment 5 bases; nucleotides outside the gene matches: 10. The CDR3 DNA reads as TGCAGCGTCCCGGGACAGGGAGGGAGTACTGAAGCTTTCTTT. Encoded protein: CSVPGQGGSTEAFF.